This T cell receptor beta chain stems from a study of tumor and adjacent non-tumor tissue in lung cancer. The wider study: The patients, roughly 9 men and 5 or 6 women, were roughly 30 to 80 with stage I to III disease.

With respect to this clonotype: Its specificity is not known. Compared with germline, one end of the junction differs, possibly owing to a read error.

General study results and limits: Patients with more diverse tumor TCRs had worse survival.

CDR3 length: 16 residues. CDR1 is MGHRA, CDR2 YSYEKL, per germline. This sample's RNA came from whole unsorted tissue. TCRbeta libraries were built with three rounds of nested PCR, modified from ARM-PCR. TCRdb re-called the multiplex PCR reads with MiXCR, one entry per CDR3 protein. This repertoire shows 81,000 or so distinct CDR3 sequences, roughly 80% found once; its top ten account for about 14%. This TCR was sampled from a woman aged 50 to 65 with non-small cell lung cancer. V is TRBV4-1 and J is TRBJ2-3; a possible D gene is TRBD2 (6 bases). Material for sequencing was lung tumor tissue. The CDR3 sequence is CASSQDQVAVVDTQYF. DNA of the CDR3: TGCGCCAGCAGCCAAGATCAGGTAGCGGTCGTAGATACACAGTATTTT.